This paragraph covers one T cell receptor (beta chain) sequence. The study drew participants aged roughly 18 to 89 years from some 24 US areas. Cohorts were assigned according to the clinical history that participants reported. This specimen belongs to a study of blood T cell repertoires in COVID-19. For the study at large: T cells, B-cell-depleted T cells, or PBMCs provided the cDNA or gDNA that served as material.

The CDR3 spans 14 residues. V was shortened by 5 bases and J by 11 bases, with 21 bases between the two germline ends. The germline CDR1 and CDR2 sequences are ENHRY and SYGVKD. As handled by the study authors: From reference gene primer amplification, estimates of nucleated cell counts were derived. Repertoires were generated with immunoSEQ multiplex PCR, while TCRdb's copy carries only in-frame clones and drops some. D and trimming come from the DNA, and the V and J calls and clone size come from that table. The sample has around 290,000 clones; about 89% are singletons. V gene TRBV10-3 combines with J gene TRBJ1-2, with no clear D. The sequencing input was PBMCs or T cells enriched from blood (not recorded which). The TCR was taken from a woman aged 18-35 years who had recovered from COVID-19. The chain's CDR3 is CAISFSGPVSRYTF. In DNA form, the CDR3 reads TGTGCCATCAGTTTTAGTGGGCCGGTTTCGCGATACACCTTC.